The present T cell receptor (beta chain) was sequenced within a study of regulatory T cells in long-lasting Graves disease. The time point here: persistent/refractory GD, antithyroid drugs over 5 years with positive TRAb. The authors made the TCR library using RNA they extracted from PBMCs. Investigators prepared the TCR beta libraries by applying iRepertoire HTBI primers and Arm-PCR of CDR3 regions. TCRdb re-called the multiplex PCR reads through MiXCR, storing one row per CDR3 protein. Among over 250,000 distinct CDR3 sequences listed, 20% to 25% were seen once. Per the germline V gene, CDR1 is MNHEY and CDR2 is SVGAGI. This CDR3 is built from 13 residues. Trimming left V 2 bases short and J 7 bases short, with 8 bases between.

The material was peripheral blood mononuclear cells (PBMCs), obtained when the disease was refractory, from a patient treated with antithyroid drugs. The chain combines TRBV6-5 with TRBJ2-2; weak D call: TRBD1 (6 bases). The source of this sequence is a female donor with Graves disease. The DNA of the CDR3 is TGTGCCAGCAGTTACGGACAGAACGGGGAGCTGTTTTTT. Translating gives CASSYGQNGELFF.